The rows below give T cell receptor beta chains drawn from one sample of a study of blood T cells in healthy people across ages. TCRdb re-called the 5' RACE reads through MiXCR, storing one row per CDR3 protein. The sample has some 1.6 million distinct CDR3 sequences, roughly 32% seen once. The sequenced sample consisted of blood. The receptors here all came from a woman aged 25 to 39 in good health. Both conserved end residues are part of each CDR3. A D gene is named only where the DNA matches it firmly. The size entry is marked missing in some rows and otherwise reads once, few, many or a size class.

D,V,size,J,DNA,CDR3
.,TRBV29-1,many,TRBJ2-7,TGCAGCGTTGCAACTGGAGCCTACGAGCAGTACTTC,CSVATGAYEQYF
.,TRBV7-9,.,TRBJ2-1,TGTGCCAGCAGCTTGGACCCACGGAAGCAGTTCTTC,CASSLDPRKQFF
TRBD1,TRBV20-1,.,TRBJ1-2,TGCAGTGCTAGAGGAAGGGACAGTCACCGTTATGGCTACACCTTC,CSARGRDSHRYGYTF
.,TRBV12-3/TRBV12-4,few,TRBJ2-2,TGTGCCAGCAGCAAGCGGGCCTCGGGGACCGGGGAGCTGTTTTTT,CASSKRASGTGELFF
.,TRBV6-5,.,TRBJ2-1,TGTGCCAGCACCACGATCCACCTGGTGGGTAGAAATGAGCAGTTCTTC,CASTTIHLVGRNEQFF
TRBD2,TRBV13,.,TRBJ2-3,TGTGCCAGCAGCTTACCCCACACACGTAGCGGGAGCCCCCCAGATACGCAGTATTTT,CASSLPHTRSGSPPDTQYF
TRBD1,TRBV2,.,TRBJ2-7,TGTGCCAACAGTGAATCCCCGGGACAGGGAGTCTACGAGCAGTACTTC,CANSESPGQGVYEQYF
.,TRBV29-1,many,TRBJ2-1,TGCAGCGTTGAGGCTAGCAGGTACAATGAGCAGTTCTTC,CSVEASRYNEQFF
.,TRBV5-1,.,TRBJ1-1,TGCGCCGGCAGCTTGGCTTCCGAAGGATCTGAAGCTTTCTTT,CAGSLASEGSEAFF
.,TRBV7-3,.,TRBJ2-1,TGTGCCAGCAGCCGGACGCCGATGAATGAGCAGTTCTTC,CASSRTPMNEQFF
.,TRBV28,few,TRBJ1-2,TGTGCCAGCAGTTTAAGGCGAAGCTATGGCTACACCTTC,CASSLRRSYGYTF
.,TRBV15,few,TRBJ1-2,TGTGCCACCAGCCCAACAGGGTTGGGCCCCTATGGCTACACCTTC,CATSPTGLGPYGYTF
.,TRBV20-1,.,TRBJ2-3,TGCAGTATGGGAACAGATACGCAGTATTTT,CSMGTDTQYF
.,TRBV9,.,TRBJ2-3,TGTGCCAGCAGCGGGGGGGAGGCAGGACCCCACACAGATACGCAGTATTTT,CASSGGEAGPHTDTQYF
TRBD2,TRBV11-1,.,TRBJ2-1,TGTGCCAGCAGTCACATAAGGACTAGCGGGAGTTACAATGAGCAGTTCTTC,CASSHIRTSGSYNEQFF
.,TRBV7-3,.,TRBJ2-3,TGTGCCAGCAGCTTATTCGGGCCGTTAGATACGCAGTATTTT,CASSLFGPLDTQYF